The text below deals with one TCR beta chain. No antigen is known for it. Per-nucleotide qualities are absent, and no much larger clonotype sits a single base away. The library was made by 5' RACE. TCRdb shows the sequencer as NextSeq 500. In the TCR library protocol, unique molecular identifiers were attached to individual cDNA molecules to correct for PCR bias and sequencing error. Both TCR alpha and beta chains were sequenced, and tight co-correlation was observed between alpha and beta sequence abundances in each sample. In the original analysis: V gene, J gene and CDR3 annotation of TCR sequences was performed with Decombinator V4. Expanded TCRs were defined as changing significantly between any two time points under a Poisson model with p below 0.0001. TCR abundances were normalised to the total number of TCRs sequenced per sample and expressed as counts per million. TRAV1-2 paired with TRAJ12, TRAJ20 or TRAJ33 defined MAIT TCRs, while TRAV10 paired with TRAJ18 defined iNKT TCRs. VDJdb, accessed 1 November 2021, was searched for CMV, EBV and SARS-CoV-2 annotated TCRs, excluding TCRs annotated for multiple antigens. TCRdb reran the public reads through fastp at Q25 and MiXCR, keeping productive beta chains. Every distinct CDR3 protein forms one entry, paired with its most common genes and DNA. The V and J calls shown here were made by TCRdb, not taken from the authors' results. The sample includes about 66,000 distinct CDR3 sequences, with around 18% observed a single time. The leading ten clones occupy more than 7.5% of the sample.

Set within a cohort of healthcare workers in London, UK, this nested case-control study involved weekly PCR testing of nasopharyngeal swabs along with blood sampling. Healthcare workers were enrolled in the week of the UK lockdown, from 23 to 31 March 2020, and were followed every week for up to roughly 16 weeks. The entry originates in a study of early T cells in non-severe SARS-CoV-2 infection (dated by TCRdb to the early 2020s). Looking at the study overall: Because TCR sequencing relied on bulk RNA taken from unsorted whole blood, pairing of alpha and beta chains was not possible. Overall results and qualifications from the work: VDJdb matching was skewed toward anti-spike CD8 responses and likely underestimated virus-specific expansions by missing private and CD4 specificities.

The CDR3 starts with the cysteine, ends with the phenylalanine, and has 15 residues. The retained sequence is limited to the CDR3, 45 bases, with the frame set at the first base. V is cut by 2 bases and J by 5 bases, and the space between the germline ends is 12 bases. The germline V gene (reference sequence) supplies CDR1 WNHNN and CDR2 SYGVQD. The V and J genes are TRBV10-1 and TRBJ1-4; too little of a D gene remains to name it. The starting material was whole blood, obtained at baseline. The TCR originated in an adult who was a healthcare worker with PCR-confirmed SARS-CoV-2 infection or an uninfected control (not recorded which). The bases are TGCGCCAGCAGTGAGGCGGCCTCTATGAATGAAAAACTGTTTTTT. Translated, this gives CASSEAASMNEKLFF.